This T cell receptor (beta chain) came from a study of cytomegalovirus exposure and HLA in healthy donors. Study summary: Genotyping of roughly 400 donors showed that about 83% belonged to the Caucasian-associated ancestry cluster. Points from the study as a whole: TCR beta V segments were, for the most part, productive about 87% or about 30% of the time in an earlier analysis.

Trimming took off 4 bases at V and 0 bases at J, with 6 bases between the two ends. This CDR3 contains 13 residues. The V gene's germline CDR1 is KGHSH and CDR2 LQKENI. It was with 60 Vbeta and 13 Jbeta primers that the PCR ran. The protocol was immunoSEQ multiplex PCR, while the TCRdb copy is restricted to in-frame clones and leaves out a portion. This table holds about 220,000 clones, 82% found once. As regards this clone: What it recognizes is unknown.

The sample was PBMCs. The source is a man in his forties in good health and CMV-seropositive. The rearrangement links TRBV18 to TRBJ1-2, with D possibly being TRBD1 (5 bases). The CDR3 reads CASSLTANYGYTF. The DNA of the CDR3 is TGTGCCAGCTCACTGACAGCTAACTATGGCTACACCTTC.